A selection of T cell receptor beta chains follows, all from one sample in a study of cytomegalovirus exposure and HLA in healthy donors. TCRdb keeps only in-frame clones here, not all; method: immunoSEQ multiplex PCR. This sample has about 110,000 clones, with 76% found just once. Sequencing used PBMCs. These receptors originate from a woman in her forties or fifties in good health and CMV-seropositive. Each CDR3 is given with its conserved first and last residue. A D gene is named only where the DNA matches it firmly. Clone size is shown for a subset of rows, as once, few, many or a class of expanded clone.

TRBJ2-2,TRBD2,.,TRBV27,CASSLSGRQRGTGELFF,TGTGCCAGCAGTTTATCGGGGCGACAGCGGGGGACCGGGGAGCTGTTTTTT
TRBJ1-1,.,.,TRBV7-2,CASSLTTGFEAFF,TGTGCCAGCAGCTTGACGACTGGATTTGAAGCTTTCTTT
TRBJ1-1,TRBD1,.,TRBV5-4,CASSTKNTGGEPDGFF,TGTGCCAGCAGCACCAAGAATACAGGGGGCGAACCAGATGGTTTCTTT
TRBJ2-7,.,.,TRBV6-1,CASISGRGYYEQYF,TGTGCCAGCATCAGCGGGCGGGGATACTACGAGCAGTACTTC
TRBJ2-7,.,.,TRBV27,CASSLSHGSYEQYF,TGTGCCAGCAGTTTATCCCACGGCTCCTACGAGCAGTACTTC
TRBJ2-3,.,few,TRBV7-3,CASSSTGPTDTQYF,TGTGCCAGCAGCTCTACAGGGCCCACAGATACGCAGTATTTT
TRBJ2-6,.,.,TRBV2,CASSADISGANVLTF,TGTGCCAGCAGTGCGGACATTTCTGGGGCCAACGTCCTGACTTTC
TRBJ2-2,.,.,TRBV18,CASSSNRANTGELFF,TGTGCCAGCTCATCGAACAGGGCAAACACCGGGGAGCTGTTTTTT
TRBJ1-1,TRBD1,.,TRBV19,CASSPQGAGTEAFF,TGTGCCAGTAGTCCACAGGGGGCCGGCACTGAAGCTTTCTTT
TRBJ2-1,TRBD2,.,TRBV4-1,CASSPGGRAEQFF,TGCGCCAGCAGCCCGGGGGGTCGGGCTGAGCAGTTCTTC
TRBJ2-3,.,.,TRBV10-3,CAIRGEGLKWDTQYF,TGTGCCATCAGAGGAGAAGGACTTAAATGGGATACGCAGTATTTT
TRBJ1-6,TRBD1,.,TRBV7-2,CASSAPTGSNSPLHF,TGTGCCAGCAGCGCCCCGACAGGGTCAAATTCACCCCTCCACTTT
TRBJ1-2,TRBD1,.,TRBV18,CASSPVAGGDGYTF,TGTGCCAGCTCACCCGTGGCAGGGGGCGATGGCTACACCTTC
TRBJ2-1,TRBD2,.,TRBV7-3,CASSLWEGNEQFF,TGTGCCAGCAGCTTATGGGAGGGCAATGAGCAGTTCTTC
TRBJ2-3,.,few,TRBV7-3,CASSSDSSTDTQYF,TGTGCCAGCAGCTCCGACTCTAGCACAGATACGCAGTATTTT
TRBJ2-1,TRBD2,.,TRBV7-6,CASSISGGLNNEQFF,TGTGCCAGCAGCATTAGCGGGGGGCTAAACAATGAGCAGTTCTTC
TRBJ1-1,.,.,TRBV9,CASSERGKTEAFF,TGTGCCAGCAGCGAAAGGGGAAAGACTGAAGCTTTCTTT
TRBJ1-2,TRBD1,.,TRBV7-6,CASSHGITGGDGINGYTF,TGTGCCAGCAGCCATGGCATTACAGGGGGGGACGGGATTAATGGCTACACCTTC
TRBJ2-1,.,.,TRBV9,CASSVGGRDNEQFF,TGTGCCAGCAGCGTAGGAGGGCGCGACAATGAGCAGTTCTTC
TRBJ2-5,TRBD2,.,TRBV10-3,CAIGGVQRETQYF,TGTGCCATCGGGGGGGTCCAGCGGGAGACCCAGTACTTC
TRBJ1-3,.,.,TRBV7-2,CASSPERAGNTIYF,TGTGCCAGCAGCCCCGAGCGGGCGGGAAACACCATATATTTT
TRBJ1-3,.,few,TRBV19,CASSIDANEGPGNTIYF,TGTGCCAGTAGTATAGATGCGAACGAGGGCCCTGGAAACACCATATATTTT
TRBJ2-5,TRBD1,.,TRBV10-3,CAIRGQGARETQYF,TGTGCCATCAGAGGACAGGGGGCTAGGGAGACCCAGTACTTC
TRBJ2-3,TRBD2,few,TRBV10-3,CAITAGTSGFTDTQYF,TGTGCCATTACGGCCGGGACTAGCGGGTTCACAGATACGCAGTATTTT
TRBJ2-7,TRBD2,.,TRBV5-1,CASSYQREGQDEQYF,TGCGCCAGCAGCTACCAGCGGGAGGGCCAGGACGAGCAGTACTTC
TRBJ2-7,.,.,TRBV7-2,CASSLWSGLDLYEQYF,TGTGCCAGCAGCTTATGGTCGGGGTTAGACCTCTACGAGCAGTACTTC
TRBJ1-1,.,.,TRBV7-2,CASSTLQVSNTEAFF,TGTGCCAGCAGCACGCTACAGGTTTCGAACACTGAAGCTTTCTTT
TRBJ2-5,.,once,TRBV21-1,CASSKEGGLFSGRRETQYF,TGTGCCAGCAGCAAAGAGGGAGGATTATTCAGCGGGAGACGAGAGACCCAGTACTTC
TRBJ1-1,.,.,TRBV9,CASSPSGGPGTEAFF,TGTGCCAGCAGCCCAAGCGGGGGGCCAGGCACTGAAGCTTTCTTT
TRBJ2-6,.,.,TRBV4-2,CASSGDAPDRSAGANVLTF,TGTGCCAGCAGCGGAGACGCACCGGACAGAAGCGCTGGGGCCAACGTCCTGACTTTC
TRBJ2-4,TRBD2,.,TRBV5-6,CASSLPSGTQYF,TGTGCCAGCAGCTTGCCTAGCGGTACTCAGTACTTC
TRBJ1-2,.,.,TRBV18,CASSPAGEGYTF,TGTGCCAGCTCACCAGCAGGGGAGGGCTACACCTTC
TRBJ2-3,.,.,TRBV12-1,CASSPGTRGLYTDTQYF,TGTGCCAGCAGCCCTGGAACCAGGGGGCTTTACACAGATACGCAGTATTTT
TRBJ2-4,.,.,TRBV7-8,CASSLSYVAKNIQYF,TGTGCCAGCAGCTTAAGCTACGTAGCCAAAAACATTCAGTACTTC
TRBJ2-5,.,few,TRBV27,CASSSNRGETQYF,TGTGCCAGCAGTTCCAATCGAGGAGAGACCCAGTACTTC
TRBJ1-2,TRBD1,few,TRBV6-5,CASSGTGGYTF,TGTGCCAGCAGCGGGACAGGGGGCTACACCTTC
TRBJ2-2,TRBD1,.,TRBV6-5,CASSRDRNTGELFF,TGTGCCAGCAGTAGGGACAGGAACACCGGGGAGCTGTTTTTT
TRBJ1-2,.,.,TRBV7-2,CASVGVRGNYGYTF,TGTGCCAGCGTAGGCGTTCGGGGAAACTATGGCTACACCTTC
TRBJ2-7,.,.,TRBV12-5,CASGLVRGGFYEQYF,TGTGCTAGTGGTTTGGTCCGAGGGGGTTTCTACGAGCAGTACTTC
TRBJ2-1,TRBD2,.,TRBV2,CASLFGRAYNEQFF,TGTGCCAGCCTGTTCGGGAGGGCCTACAATGAGCAGTTCTTC
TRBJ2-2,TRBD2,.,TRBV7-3,CASNLGGTGELFF,TGTGCCAGCAACCTCGGGGGGACCGGGGAGCTGTTTTTT
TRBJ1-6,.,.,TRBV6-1,CASSVQNSPLHF,TGTGCCAGCAGTGTCCAGAATTCACCCCTCCACTTT
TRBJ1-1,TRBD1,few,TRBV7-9,CASRRTGGDTEAFF,TGTGCCAGTAGGCGGACAGGGGGTGACACTGAAGCTTTCTTT
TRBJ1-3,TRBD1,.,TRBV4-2,CASSQRILRTGAGNTIYF,TGTGCCAGCAGCCAACGGATCCTAAGGACAGGGGCTGGAAACACCATATATTTT
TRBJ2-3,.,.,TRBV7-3,CASSLQGAASTDTQYF,TGTGCCAGCAGCTTGCAAGGGGCGGCTAGCACAGATACGCAGTATTTT
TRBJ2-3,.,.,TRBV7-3,CASASTGSSTDTQYF,TGTGCCAGCGCCTCCACAGGGTCTAGCACAGATACGCAGTATTTT
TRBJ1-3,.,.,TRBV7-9,CASSPRQGGNTIYF,TGTGCCAGCAGCCCCCGGCAGGGGGGAAACACCATATATTTT